Described below is a single T cell receptor beta chain sequence and its context. Its antigen remains unidentified. No quality values exist for individual bases; no much larger clone is one base distant. The sample originates from a study of CD8 T cells in ankylosing spondylitis (dated by TCRdb to the late 2010s). With respect to the entire study: T cell receptor beta repertoires were profiled in healthy donors and ankylosing spondylitis patients so that disease-linked TCR variants could be found. Peripheral blood was sampled, and synovial fluid was also collected from ankylosing spondylitis patients. The whole study cohort included 90 to 120 healthy donors and around 24 ankylosing spondylitis patients. The paper as a whole reports these results and caveats: The disease-linked clones showed a CD8+ phenotype and occurred at relatively low frequencies in peripheral blood. A TCR beta motif made up of under ten highly homologous amino acid variants appeared to be characteristic of blood from ankylosing spondylitis patients. Some of the motif variants had been reported before in the synovial fluid and blood of reactive arthritis patients, a finding that suggests common disease-initiation mechanisms. Significant enrichment of the disease-linked clones was reported in matched synovial fluid samples from ankylosing spondylitis patients.

The instrument was an Illumina HiSeq 2500. TCR beta libraries were prepared by quantitative 5'-RACE with molecular barcodes. Regarding the original processing steps: A new computational method based on a probabilistic model of VDJ rearrangement was used to identify disease-linked TCR variants. Using fastp trimming at Q25 and MiXCR clonotype assembly, TCRdb reanalyzed the public sequencing data and kept in-frame beta chains. All rows with the same CDR3 protein become a single entry with the most common DNA and genes. TCRdb's processing, not the study's, gives the V and J calls here. This sample holds 800,000 to 900,000 distinct CDR3 sequences; roughly 10% were observed only once. Roughly 0.51% of the sample rests with the top ten. V and J lose 4 bases and 2 bases, and a span of 12 bases separates them. Its CDR3 holds 14 amino acids, cysteine through phenylalanine. This entry keeps only the CDR3 DNA: 42 bases, framed from base 1. The germline V gene sets CDR1 to ENHRY and CDR2 to SYGVKD.

The chain links TRBV10-3 with TRBJ2-7; the D gene cannot be resolved reliably. The receptor was isolated from a male donor with ankylosing spondylitis. The sample consisted of blood, either unsorted or a sorted T cell fraction (not recorded which). Here is the DNA: TGTGCCATCAGTGGGGAACCTCAAGCCTACGAGCAGTACTTC. This sequence encodes CAISGEPQAYEQYF.